These 31 T cell receptor beta chains were sequenced from one sample in a study of blood T cell repertoires in COVID-19. Using immunoSEQ multiplex PCR, the repertoire was profiled, and TCRdb retains in-frame clones only, with some absent. The sample carries 110,000 to 150,000 clones, around 87% recorded once. Sequencing was done on a sample of peripheral blood. The receptors shown here come from a human donor in a cohort sampled during active COVID-19.

This chain uses TRBV28 with TRBJ1-1; TRBD1 is a possible D gene (6 bases). Germline V gene data show CDR1 as MDHEN and CDR2 as SYDVKM. With 6 bases removed from V and 0 bases from J, the gap between germline ends came to 11 bases. The CDR3 totals 14 residues. The CDR3 region is CASSRTAMNTEAFF. In DNA form, the CDR3 reads TGTGCCAGCAGCCGGACAGCCATGAACACTGAAGCTTTCTTT.

CDR3 nucleotide sequence: TGCGCCAGCAGCTTGGCGGGGGGGCTCCAAGAGACCCAGTACTTC. Protein sequence: CASSLAGGLQETQYF. The rearrangement joins TRBV5-1 to TRBJ2-5, with 8 bases that match TRBD2. This CDR3 is built from 15 residues. CDR1 and CDR2 from the germline V gene are SGHRS and YFSETQ. V dropped 0 bases and J dropped 1; count of bases not matched to a gene: 2.

The V call is TRBV5-4, the J call TRBJ2-7, with D perhaps TRBD1 (7 bases). This CDR3 is 15 amino acids long. Germline values: CDR1 SGHNT, CDR2 YYREEE (reference sequence). V lost 0 bases and J 5 bases, leaving 15 bases between the germline ends. The CDR3 sequence is CASSLGGTASNEQYF. CDR3 coding DNA: TGTGCCAGCAGCTTGGGCGGGACAGCCTCTAACGAGCAGTACTTC.

This chain joins TRBV28 and TRBJ2-3; no firm D call. V was cut by 7 bases and J by 4 bases, with 6 bases left in between. This CDR3 contains 11 residues. Per germline, CDR1 MDHEN and CDR2 SYDVKM. CDR3 loop: CASTQADTQYF. The DNA of the CDR3 is TGTGCCAGCACCCAGGCAGATACGCAGTATTTT.

The rearrangement joins TRBV27 to TRBJ1-2, with 7 nucleotides matching TRBD1. The CDR3 extends over 12 amino acids. The germline V gene encodes CDR1 MNHEY and CDR2 SMNVEV (reference sequence). V lost 5 bases to trimming and J lost 5 bases; unmatched junction nucleotides: 2. The CDR3: CASSQQGYGYTF. In DNA, the CDR3 is TGTGCCAGCAGTCAACAGGGGTATGGCTACACCTTC.

The V call is TRBV30, the J call TRBJ1-1; TRBD1 agrees at 10 bases. The CDR3 has 13 amino acids. The V gene's germline CDR1 is GTSNPN and CDR2 SVGIG (reference sequence). The junction had 3 bases not matched to a gene; V was cut back by 2 bases and J by 6 bases. CDR3 nucleotides: TGTGCCTGGAGTACCGGGACAGGGGCTGAAGCTTTCTTT. Its protein product is CAWSTGTGAEAFF.

The table lists this clone with a count of one. The chain links TRBV27 to TRBJ1-4, with TRBD1 matching 9 bases. Germline trimming cut 2 bases from V and 7 bases from J; bases unmatched to any gene: 5. The CDR3 runs 15 residues. Germline assignment: CDR1 MNHEY and CDR2 SMNVEV (reference sequence). CDR3 in DNA: TGTGCCAGCAGTTTAAGAAACAGGGGGCGTGAAAAACTGTTTTTT. This codes for CASSLRNRGREKLFF. Together with reference TRBV27 and TRBJ1-4, the CDR3 gives the full variable domain: EAQVTQNPRYLITVTGKKLTVTCSQNMNHEYMSWYRQDPGLGLRQIYYSMNVEVTDKGDVPEGYKVSRKEKRNFPLILESPSPNQTSLYFCASSLRNRGREKLFFGSGTQLSVL.

The gene calls are TRBV6-7 and TRBJ2-5; 12 nucleotides match TRBD2. TRBV6-7 carries the ORF label, with uncertain function. This CDR3 is built from 17 residues. After removal of 2 bases from V and 5 bases from J, the junction contained 9 bases not matched to a gene. This CDR3 is CASSYRLAGDQGETQYF. In nucleotides, the CDR3 is TGTGCCAGCAGTTACAGACTAGCGGGGGACCAGGGGGAGACCCAGTACTTC.

The V gene is TRBV5-6, the J gene TRBJ2-5, with TRBD1 matching over 9 bases. J lost 5 bases, V lost 3 bases, and 8 bases had no gene match. This CDR3 comprises 15 residues. Germline V gives CDR1 SGHDT, CDR2 YYEEEE. The DNA for the CDR3 is TGTGCCAGCAGCTATTGGGGGACAGGGAGTGAGACCCAGTACTTC. This translates into CASSYWGTGSETQYF.

This chain joins TRBV7-8 and TRBJ2-3; D is unclear. From germline, CDR1 is SGHVS and CDR2 FQNEAQ. Trimming stripped 5 bases from V and 2 bases from J, with 5 bases between. The CDR3 is 12 amino acids. The CDR3 sequence is CASSPFTDTQYF. The CDR3, as DNA: TGTGCCAGCAGCCCCTTCACAGATACGCAGTATTTT. Filled out from reference TRBV7-8 and TRBJ2-3, the complete variable domain reads GAGVSQSPRYKVAKRGQDVALRCDPISGHVSLFWYQQALGQGPEFLTYFQNEAQLDKSGLPSDRFFAERPEGSVSTLKIQRTQQEDSAVYLCASSPFTDTQYFGPGTRLTVL.

This chain joins TRBV12-3 or TRBV12-4 and TRBJ1-1, with a possible D match to TRBD1 (5 bases). The V and J ends lost 6 bases and 4 bases respectively, with 12 bases between them. The CDR3 is 13 amino acids. In nucleotides, the CDR3 is TGTGCCAGCAGCCTAGGACACAGCACTGAAGCTTTCTTT. It is translated as CASSLGHSTEAFF.

The chain joins TRBV6-2 or TRBV6-3 to TRBJ2-5; weak D call: TRBD1 (6 bases). The CDR3 spans 14 residues. V gave up 0 bases and J gave up 5 bases, with 10 bases separating them. Germline-derived CDR1 and CDR2 are MNHEY and SVGEGT. The CDR3 bases are TGTGCCAGCAGTTACTCAGGGGGACGGGAGACCCAGTACTTC. It codes for CASSYSGGRETQYF.

This chain links TRBV4-1 with TRBJ2-7, with 8 positions matching TRBD2. V dropped 2 bases and J dropped 4; count of bases not matched to a gene: 10. The CDR3 has 16 residues. From germline, CDR1 is MGHRA and CDR2 YSYEKL. For the CDR3, the DNA is TGCGCCAGCAGCCAAAGGTTCGCGGGAGGAACGTACGAGCAGTACTTC. This encodes CASSQRFAGGTYEQYF.

The chain combines TRBV10-2 with TRBJ1-5, with 9 bases fitting TRBD1. Germline V lookup: CDR1 WSHSY, CDR2 SAAADI. Trimming removed 4 bases from V and 4 bases from J; junction bases left unmatched: 2. The CDR3 runs 14 residues. This CDR3 is CASSGGTGNQPQHF. In DNA form, the CDR3 reads TGCGCCAGCAGTGGGGGGACAGGGAATCAGCCCCAGCATTTT.

This chain joins TRBV29-1 and TRBJ2-1; 10 bases map to TRBD2. CDR1 and CDR2 from the germline V gene are SQVTM and ANQGSEA. V gave up 4 bases and J gave up 5 bases; unmatched junction bases: 8. This CDR3 contains 15 residues. CDR3 DNA sequence: TGCAGCGTTGCTTCTAGCGGGAGAGGGAACAATGAGCAGTTCTTC. It is translated as CSVASSGRGNNEQFF.

V is TRBV2 and J is TRBJ1-3, with 9 bases that match TRBD1. CDR1 is SNHLY and CDR2 is FYNNEI in the germline V gene. Trimming cost V 6 bases and J 3 bases; bases outside gene matches: 9. This CDR3 contains 16 residues. CDR3 loop: CASRTGTGMSGNTIYF. The CDR3 nucleotides are TGTGCCAGCAGGACCGGGACAGGGATGAGTGGAAACACCATATATTTT.

Only one count was recorded for this clone. The chain combines TRBV6-5 with TRBJ1-5, with a possible D match to TRBD1 (5 bases). V was trimmed by 6 bases and J by 6 bases, leaving 12 bases between them. The CDR3 is 13 amino acids. Per germline, CDR1 MNHEY and CDR2 SVGAGI. CDR3 nucleotide sequence: TGTGCCAGCAGATCGGGGGAACGTCAGCCCCAGCATTTT. Its protein product is CASRSGERQPQHF.

This clone was picked up one time. The chain uses TRBV4-1 and TRBJ1-5; unclear D gene. The V and J ends lost 4 bases and 1 base respectively, with 8 bases between them. Germline V gene lookup returns CDR1 MGHRA and CDR2 YSYEKL. The CDR3 is 14 residues long. Here the CDR3 reads CASSLTVSNQPQHF. The DNA for the CDR3 is TGCGCCAGCAGCCTTACAGTAAGCAATCAGCCCCAGCATTTT.

The chain combines TRBV28 with TRBJ2-2; the D gene is possibly TRBD1 (5 bases). Trimming removed 5 bases at V and 4 bases at J, with 17 bases between. The CDR3 has 16 residues. The germline gives CDR1 MDHEN, CDR2 SYDVKM. The CDR3 DNA reads TGTGCCAGCAGTAAACAAGCCCCAGGGTTCACCGGGGAGCTGTTTTTT. Its translation is CASSKQAPGFTGELFF.

Remarks on this clone: The junction departs from germline at one end; a sequencing error may be responsible. The rearrangement joins TRBV28 to TRBJ1-1; D is uncertain. The CDR3 runs 9 residues. Per germline, CDR1 MDHEN and CDR2 SYDVKM. The CDR3 nucleotides read TGTGTCTACCCCGATGGAGGCAAGTTT. Translating gives CVYPDGGKF. Filled out from reference TRBV28 and TRBJ1-1, the complete variable domain reads DVKVTQSSRYLVKRTGEKVFLECVQDMDHENMFWYRQDPGLGLRLIYFSYDVKMKEKGDIPEGYSVSREKKERFSLILESASTNQTSMYLCVYPDGGKFGQGTRLTVV.

The CDR3 coding sequence is TGTGCCAGCAGCTTAGCGGGGGGAAAAGAGACCCAGTACTTC. This translates into CASSLAGGKETQYF. The chain couples TRBV11-2 to TRBJ2-5, with TRBD2 matching over 7 bases. The trim removed 1 base at V and 3 bases at J, leaving 2 bases unmatched. The CDR3 has 14 residues. In germline, CDR1 is SGHAT, CDR2 FQNNGV.

The chain combines TRBV7-8 with TRBJ1-5; 7 bases are a match to TRBD1. CDR1 is SGHVS and CDR2 is FQNEAQ in the germline V gene. CDR3 size: 15 residues. Trimming removed 6 bases from V and 0 bases from J; junction bases left unmatched: 5. The CDR3 sequence: CASRQGSGSNQPQHF. As DNA, the CDR3 is TGTGCCAGCAGACAGGGGTCGGGTAGCAATCAGCCCCAGCATTTT.

This chain joins TRBV5-1 and TRBJ1-2; TRBD1 might be the D (6 bases). CDR1 is SGHRS, CDR2 YFSETQ, per germline. The germline V and J ends were trimmed by 3 bases and 4 bases, with 13 bases remaining between them. The CDR3 sequence is 14 residues long. CDR3 residues: CASSSETGTYGYTF. Here the CDR3 DNA reads TGCGCCAGCAGCTCCGAAACAGGGACCTATGGCTACACCTTC.

The chain combines TRBV18 with TRBJ2-2; possible D gene TRBD1, 5 bases. The V gene lost 3 bases and the J gene lost 2 bases, with 10 bases spanning the gap. The germline CDR1 and CDR2 sequences are KGHSH and LQKENI. This CDR3 comprises 15 residues. DNA for the CDR3: TGTGCCAGCTCACCCAGCAGGGCCAACACCGGGGAGCTGTTTTTT. It yields the protein CASSPSRANTGELFF.

The J gene is TRBJ2-7, the V gene TRBV15; 8 bases match TRBD2. Germline trimming cut 3 bases from V and 3 bases from J; bases unmatched to any gene: 16. Looked up from germline, CDR1 is LNHNV and CDR2 is YYDKDF (reference sequence). This CDR3 spans 18 amino acids. The CDR3 DNA is TGTGCCACCAGCAGTGACGGGACTAGGATTTTGTCCCGCTACGAGCAGTACTTC. This translates into CATSSDGTRILSRYEQYF. Combining the CDR3 with reference TRBV15 and TRBJ2-7 gives the whole variable domain DAMVIQNPRYQVTQFGKPVTLSCSQTLNHNVMYWYQQKSSQAPKLLFHYYDKDFNNEADTPDNFQSRRPNTSFCFLDIRSPGLGDTAMYLCATSSDGTRILSRYEQYFGPGTRLTVT.

The CDR3 is CASSQGDFYNEQFF. The CDR3 DNA is TGTGCCAGCAGCCAAGGGGACTTCTACAATGAGCAGTTCTTC. V is TRBV3-1 (or the pseudogene TRBV3-2) and J is TRBJ2-1; the D gene is possibly TRBD2 (6 bases). The CDR3 consists of 14 residues. Germline V gene sequence: CDR1 LGHDT, CDR2 YNNKEL (reference sequence). V lost 1 base and J lost 3, with 7 bases in between.

This chain connects TRBV2 to TRBJ2-5; D possibly corresponds to TRBD1 (6 bases). The CDR3 is made up of 13 amino acids. Looked up from germline, CDR1 is SNHLY and CDR2 is FYNNEI. V was trimmed by 7 bases and J by 4 bases, leaving 13 bases between them. Here the CDR3 DNA reads TGTGCCAGCAAGGGGGATCAGCCAGAGACCCAGTACTTC. It specifies CASKGDQPETQYF.

V usage is TRBV28 and J usage is TRBJ2-3, with D unclear. The CDR3 has 12 amino acids. V dropped 6 bases and J dropped 2 bases, with 6 bases sitting between them. Germline V CDR1 and CDR2: MDHEN, SYDVKM. The CDR3 nucleotides are TGTGCCAGCAGAGGAGACACAGATACGCAGTATTTT. It is translated as CASRGDTDTQYF. Combining the CDR3 with reference TRBV28 and TRBJ2-3 gives the whole variable domain DVKVTQSSRYLVKRTGEKVFLECVQDMDHENMFWYRQDPGLGLRLIYFSYDVKMKEKGDIPEGYSVSREKKERFSLILESASTNQTSMYLCASRGDTDTQYFGPGTRLTVL.

The genes are TRBV5-1 and TRBJ2-5; the D is unclear. There are 14 residues in the CDR3. V was clipped by 2 bases and J by 0 bases, with 8 bases between them. Germline V gives CDR1 SGHRS, CDR2 YFSETQ. The CDR3 nucleotides read TGCGCCAGCAGCTTAATGTTAGACCAAGAGACCCAGTACTTC. Translated: CASSLMLDQETQYF.

The V gene is TRBV28, the J gene TRBJ2-7, with D possibly matching TRBD1 (6 bases). The germline CDR1 and CDR2 sequences are MDHEN and SYDVKM. V lost 7 bases, J lost 4 bases, and 17 bases lay in between. CDR3 length: 14 amino acids. CDR3 residues: CASNTGIMGYEQYF. The DNA for the CDR3 is TGTGCCAGCAACACAGGGATAATGGGTTACGAGCAGTACTTC.

A word on this clone: The junction shows a germline mismatch at one end, possibly a read error. This same CDR3 is encoded by further DNA sequences in the sample. The chain uses TRBV9 and TRBJ2-2; 10 bases match TRBD1. CDR1 is SGDLS, CDR2 YYNGEE, per germline. The CDR3 is made up of 16 amino acids. The CDR3 is CASSPGQGANTGELFF. In nucleotides, the CDR3 is TGCGCCAGCAGCCCAGGACAGGGGGCGAACACCGGGGAGCTGTTTTTT.